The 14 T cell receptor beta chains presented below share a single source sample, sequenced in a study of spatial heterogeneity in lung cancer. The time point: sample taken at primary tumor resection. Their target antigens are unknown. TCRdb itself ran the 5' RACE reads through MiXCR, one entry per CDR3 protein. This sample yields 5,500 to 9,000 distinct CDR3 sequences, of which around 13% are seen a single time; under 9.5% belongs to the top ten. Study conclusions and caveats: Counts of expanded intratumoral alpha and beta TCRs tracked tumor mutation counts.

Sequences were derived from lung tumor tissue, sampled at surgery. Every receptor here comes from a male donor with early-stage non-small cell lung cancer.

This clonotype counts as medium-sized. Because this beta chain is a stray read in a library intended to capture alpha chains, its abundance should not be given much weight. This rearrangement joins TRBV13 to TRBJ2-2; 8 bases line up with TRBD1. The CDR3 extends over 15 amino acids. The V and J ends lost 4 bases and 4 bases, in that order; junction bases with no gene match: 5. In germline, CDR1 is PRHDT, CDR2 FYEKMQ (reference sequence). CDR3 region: CASSSRDRGTGELFF. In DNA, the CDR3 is TGTGCCAGCAGCTCCCGAGACAGGGGCACCGGGGAGCTGTTTTTT.

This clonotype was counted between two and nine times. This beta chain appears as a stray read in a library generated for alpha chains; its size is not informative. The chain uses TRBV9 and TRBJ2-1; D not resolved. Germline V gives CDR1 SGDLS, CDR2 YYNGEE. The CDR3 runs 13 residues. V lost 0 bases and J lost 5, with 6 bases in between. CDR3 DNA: TGTGCCAGCAGCGTAGACCGCAACAATGAGCAGTTCTTC. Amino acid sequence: CASSVDRNNEQFF.

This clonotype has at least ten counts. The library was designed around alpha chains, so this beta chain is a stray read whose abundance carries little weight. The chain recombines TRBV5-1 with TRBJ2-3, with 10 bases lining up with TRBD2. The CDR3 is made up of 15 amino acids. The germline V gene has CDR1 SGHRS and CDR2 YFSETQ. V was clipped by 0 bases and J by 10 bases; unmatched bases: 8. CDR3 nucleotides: TGCGCCAGCAGCTTGGCCGGACTAGCGGCAGGTCCGCAGTATTTT. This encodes CASSLAGLAAGPQYF.

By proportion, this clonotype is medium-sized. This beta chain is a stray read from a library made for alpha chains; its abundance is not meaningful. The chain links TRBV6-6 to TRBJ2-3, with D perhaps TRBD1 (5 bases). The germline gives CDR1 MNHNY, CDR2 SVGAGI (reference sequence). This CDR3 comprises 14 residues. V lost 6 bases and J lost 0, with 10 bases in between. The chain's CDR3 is CASRDDSSTDTQYF. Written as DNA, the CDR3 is TGTGCCAGCAGGGACGACAGTAGCACAGATACGCAGTATTTT.

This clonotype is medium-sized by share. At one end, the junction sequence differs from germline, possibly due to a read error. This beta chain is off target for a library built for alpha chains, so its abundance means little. Written as DNA, the CDR3 is TGTGCCAGCAGCCTGAGAACTATAGGACTAGCTGCCTTC. This sequence encodes CASSLRTIGLAAF. This chain uses TRBV9 with TRBJ2-1; the match to TRBD2 covers 8 bases. The CDR3 sequence is 13 residues long. Germline loops: CDR1 SGDLS, CDR2 YYNGEE.

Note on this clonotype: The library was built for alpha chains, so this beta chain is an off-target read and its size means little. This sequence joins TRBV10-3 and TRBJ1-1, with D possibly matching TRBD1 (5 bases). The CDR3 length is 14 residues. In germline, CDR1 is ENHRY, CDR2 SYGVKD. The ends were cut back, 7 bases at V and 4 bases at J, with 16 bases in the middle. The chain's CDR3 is CAINEARGGTEAFF. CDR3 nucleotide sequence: TGTGCCATCAACGAAGCGAGGGGTGGCACTGAAGCTTTCTTT.

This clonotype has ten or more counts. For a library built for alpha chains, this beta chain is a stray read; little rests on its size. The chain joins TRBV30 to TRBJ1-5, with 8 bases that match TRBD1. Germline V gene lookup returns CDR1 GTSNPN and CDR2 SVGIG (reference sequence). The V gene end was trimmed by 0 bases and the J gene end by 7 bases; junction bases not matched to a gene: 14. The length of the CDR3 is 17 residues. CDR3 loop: CAWSVRYMDRVEQPQHF. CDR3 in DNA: TGTGCCTGGAGTGTACGGTATATGGACAGGGTGGAGCAGCCCCAGCATTTT. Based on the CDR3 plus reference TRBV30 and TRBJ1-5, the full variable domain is SQTIHQWPATLVQPVGSPLSLECTVEGTSNPNLYWYRQAAGRGLQLLFYSVGIGQISSEVPQNLSASRPQDRQFILSSKKLLLSDSGFYLCAWSVRYMDRVEQPQHFGDGTRLSIL.

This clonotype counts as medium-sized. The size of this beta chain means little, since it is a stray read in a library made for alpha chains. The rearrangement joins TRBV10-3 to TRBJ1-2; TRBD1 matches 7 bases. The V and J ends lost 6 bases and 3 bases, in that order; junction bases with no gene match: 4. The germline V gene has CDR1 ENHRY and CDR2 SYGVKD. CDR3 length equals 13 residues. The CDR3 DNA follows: TGTGCCATCAGCGCGCAGGGGGACTATGGCTACACCTTC. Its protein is CAISAQGDYGYTF.

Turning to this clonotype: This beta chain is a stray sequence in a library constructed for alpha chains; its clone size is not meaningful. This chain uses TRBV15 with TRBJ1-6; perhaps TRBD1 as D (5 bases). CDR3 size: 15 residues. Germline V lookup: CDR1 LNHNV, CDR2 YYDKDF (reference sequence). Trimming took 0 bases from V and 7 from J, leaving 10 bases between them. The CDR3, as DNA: TGTGCCACCAGCAGAGATAGGGGCGGGAATTCACCCCTCCACTTT. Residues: CATSRDRGGNSPLHF.

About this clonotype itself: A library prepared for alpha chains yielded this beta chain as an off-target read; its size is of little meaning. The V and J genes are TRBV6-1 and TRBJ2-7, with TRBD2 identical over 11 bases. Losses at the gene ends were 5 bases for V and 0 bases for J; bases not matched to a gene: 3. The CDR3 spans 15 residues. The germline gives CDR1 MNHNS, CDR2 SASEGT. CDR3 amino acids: CASSLAGGSSYEQYF. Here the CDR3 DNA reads TGTGCCAGCAGTTTAGCGGGAGGGAGCTCCTACGAGCAGTACTTC.

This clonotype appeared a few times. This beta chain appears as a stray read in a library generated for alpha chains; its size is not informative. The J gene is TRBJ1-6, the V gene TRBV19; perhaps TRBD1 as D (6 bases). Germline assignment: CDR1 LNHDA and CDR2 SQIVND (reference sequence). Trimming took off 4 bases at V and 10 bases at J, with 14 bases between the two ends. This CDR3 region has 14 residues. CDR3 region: CASSTAGEWSPLHF. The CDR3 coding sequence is TGTGCCAGTAGTACGGCAGGGGAGTGGTCACCCCTCCACTTT.

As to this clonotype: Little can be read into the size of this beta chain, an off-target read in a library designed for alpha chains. CDR3 nucleotides: TGTGCCAGCAGCCCCGGCCAGGCCTACAATGAGCAGTTCTTC. It encodes CASSPGQAYNEQFF. The J gene is TRBJ2-1, the V gene TRBV7-3, with no clear D. Germline V gene lookup returns CDR1 SGHTA and CDR2 FQGTGA. The CDR3 is made up of 14 amino acids. V lost 5 bases and J lost 2, with 10 bases in between.

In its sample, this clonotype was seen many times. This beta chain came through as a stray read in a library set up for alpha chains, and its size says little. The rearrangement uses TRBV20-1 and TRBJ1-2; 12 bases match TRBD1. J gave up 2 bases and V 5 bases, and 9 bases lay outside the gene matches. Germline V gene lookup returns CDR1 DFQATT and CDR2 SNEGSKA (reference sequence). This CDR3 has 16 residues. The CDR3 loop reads CSARRTGTGGNYGYTF. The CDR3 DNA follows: TGCAGTGCTCGCAGAACCGGGACAGGGGGCAACTATGGCTACACCTTC.

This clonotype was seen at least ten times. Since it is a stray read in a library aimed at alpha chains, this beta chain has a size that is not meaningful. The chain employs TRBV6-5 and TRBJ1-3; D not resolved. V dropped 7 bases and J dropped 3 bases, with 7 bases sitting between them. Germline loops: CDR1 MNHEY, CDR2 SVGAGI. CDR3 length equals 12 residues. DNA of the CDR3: TGTGCCAGCATTTCTATTGGAAACACCATATATTTT. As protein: CASISIGNTIYF.